The 6 T cell receptor beta chains below all came from one sample that was sequenced in a study of T cell responses to AZD1222 COVID-19 vaccine. The data were produced by immunoSEQ multiplex PCR, yet TCRdb's version contains in-frame clones alone and is incomplete. The repertoire has some 150,000 clones, approximately 89% of them found once; the top ten carry about 14%. Sample: peripheral blood, taken on day 0 of AZD1222 vaccination. All receptors come from an adult in good health.

This chain connects TRBV4-1 to TRBJ1-1; D remains unclear. V lost 3 bases, J lost 3 bases, and 23 bases lay in between. Germline V lookup: CDR1 MGHRA, CDR2 YSYEKL. CDR3 length: 18 amino acids. Written as DNA, the CDR3 is TGCGCCAGCAGCCATAGAACCTTAGTGCGGGTGCGGGACACTGAAGCTTTCTTT. This translates into CASSHRTLVRVRDTEAFF.

V gene TRBV14 combines with J gene TRBJ1-2; D unclear. Germline V gene lookup returns CDR1 SGHDN and CDR2 FVKESK. V was cut by 0 bases and J by 4 bases, with 9 bases left in between. The CDR3 consists of 14 residues. The CDR3, as DNA: TGTGCCAGCAGCCAAGACCTCTCCCCCTATGGCTACACCTTC. Amino acids: CASSQDLSPYGYTF.

The chain carries TRBV6-5 and TRBJ1-2, with a weak D call TRBD1 (5 bases). The CDR3 extends over 13 amino acids. Trimming cost V 5 bases and J 8 bases, with 15 bases left between them. Germline V CDR1 and CDR2: MNHEY, SVGAGI. The CDR3 reads CASSPLIGDGYTF. The CDR3 bases are TGTGCCAGCAGTCCCCTCATCGGGGACGGCTACACCTTC.

This sequence joins TRBV30 and TRBJ2-1; TRBD2 is a possible D gene (5 bases). V lost 3 bases, J lost 6 bases, and 12 bases lay in between. Germline lookup yields CDR1 GTSNPN and CDR2 SVGIG (reference sequence). This CDR3 has 13 residues. CDR3 sequence reads: CAWSPTSRNEQFF. The CDR3 region has the DNA TGTGCCTGGAGCCCAACTAGTCGCAATGAGCAGTTCTTC.

The V call is TRBV5-1, the J call TRBJ1-3; unclear D gene. The V gene's germline CDR1 is SGHRS and CDR2 YFSETQ. The V end was cut by 3 bases, the J end by 0 bases, with 16 bases between. CDR3 length equals 17 residues. CDR3 loop: CASSSDWSGDSGNTIYF. Written as DNA, the CDR3 is TGCGCCAGCAGCTCTGACTGGTCTGGAGACTCTGGAAACACCATATATTTT. The full variable domain, completed using reference TRBV5-1 and TRBJ1-3, is KAGVTQTPRYLIKTRGQQVTLSCSPISGHRSVSWYQQTPGQGLQFLFEYFSETQRNKGNFPGRFSGRQFSNSRSEMNVSTLELGDSALYLCASSSDWSGDSGNTIYFGEGSWLTVV.

In this sample, this clone turned up once. This chain links TRBV10-3 with TRBJ1-2, with D maybe TRBD1 (5 bases). Germline assignment: CDR1 ENHRY and CDR2 SYGVKD. V lost 6 bases and J lost 4, with 12 bases in between. The CDR3 has 13 amino acids. The DNA of the CDR3 is TGTGCCATCAGCAACGTTGGGGGCTATGGCTACACCTTC. Protein: CAISNVGGYGYTF.